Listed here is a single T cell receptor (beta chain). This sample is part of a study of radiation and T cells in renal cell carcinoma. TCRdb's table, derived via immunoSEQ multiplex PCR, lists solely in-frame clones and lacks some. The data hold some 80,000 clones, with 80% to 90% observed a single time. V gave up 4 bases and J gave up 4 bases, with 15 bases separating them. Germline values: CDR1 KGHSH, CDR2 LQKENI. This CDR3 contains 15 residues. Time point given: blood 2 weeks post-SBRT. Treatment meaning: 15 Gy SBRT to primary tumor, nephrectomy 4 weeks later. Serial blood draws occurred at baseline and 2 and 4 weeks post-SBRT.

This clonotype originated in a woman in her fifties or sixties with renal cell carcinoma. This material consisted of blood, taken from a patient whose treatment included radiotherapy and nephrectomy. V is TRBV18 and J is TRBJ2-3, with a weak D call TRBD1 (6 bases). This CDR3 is CASSLRQVKSDTQYF. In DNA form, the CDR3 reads TGTGCCAGCTCACTAAGACAGGTTAAATCAGATACGCAGTATTTT. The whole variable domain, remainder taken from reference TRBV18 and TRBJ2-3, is NAGVMQNPRHLVRRRGQEARLRCSPMKGHSHVYWYRQLPEEGLKFMVYLQKENIIDESGMPKERFSAEFPKEGPSILRIQQVVRGDSAAYFCASSLRQVKSDTQYFGPGTRLTVL.